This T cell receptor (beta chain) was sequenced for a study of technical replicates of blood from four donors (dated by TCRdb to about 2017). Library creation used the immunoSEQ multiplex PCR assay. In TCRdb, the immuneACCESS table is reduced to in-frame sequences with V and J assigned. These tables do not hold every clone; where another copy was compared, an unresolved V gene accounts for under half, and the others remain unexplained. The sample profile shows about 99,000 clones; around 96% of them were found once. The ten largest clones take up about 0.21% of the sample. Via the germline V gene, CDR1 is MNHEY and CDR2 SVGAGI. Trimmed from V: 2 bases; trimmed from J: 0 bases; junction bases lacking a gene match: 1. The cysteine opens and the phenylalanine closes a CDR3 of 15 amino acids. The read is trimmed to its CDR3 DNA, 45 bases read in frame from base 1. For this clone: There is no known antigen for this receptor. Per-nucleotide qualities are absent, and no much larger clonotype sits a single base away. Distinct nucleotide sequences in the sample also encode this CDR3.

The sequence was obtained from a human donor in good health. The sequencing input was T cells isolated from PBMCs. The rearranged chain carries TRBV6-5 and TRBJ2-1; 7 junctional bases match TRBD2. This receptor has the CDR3 CASSYRGSSYNEQFF. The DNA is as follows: TGTGCCAGCAGTTACCGCGGGAGCTCCTACAATGAGCAGTTCTTC.